This T cell receptor (beta chain) was found in a study of PD-L1 blockade in urothelial cancer. The overall study: Blood yielded a median of about 150,000 T cells per sample.

Clones were read by immunoSEQ multiplex PCR, and TCRdb kept only the in-frame ones, dropping some. In the table there are roughly 38,000 clones, 82% of which are singletons. J was trimmed by 3 bases and V by 7 bases; bases with no gene match: 10. The CDR3 length is 14 residues. Germline CDR1 is SGHRS and CDR2 is YFSETQ. The clonotype was recovered from a man between 65 and 79 years old with urothelial cancer. The material sequenced was PBMCs, taken around atezolizumab (anti-PD-L1) treatment. This chain uses TRBV5-1 with TRBJ2-7; 7 bases line up with TRBD1. Written as DNA, the CDR3 is TGCGCCAGCGGATTGAACAGGGGACACTACGAGCAGTACTTC. It translates to CASGLNRGHYEQYF.